This T cell receptor (beta chain) was observed in a study of shared clonotypes between healthy human individuals (dated by TCRdb to 2018 to 2020). As for the study more broadly: The cohort comprised a couple of women and three men aged 18 to 49 years. The study deeply sequenced blood TCR repertoires of about 5 healthy adults to estimate repertoire size and the extent of clonotype sharing between individuals. To increase sequencing depth and limit assay-specific biases, TCR repertoire library preparation and sequencing were carried out by different laboratories using diverse techniques. Each donor's leukapheresis produced roughly between roughly 0.85 and 10 billion PBMCs. For each donor, three plates each were used for CD4 naive and CD4 memory, two plates were used for CD8 naive, and one plate was used for CD8 memory. The research as a whole found: Incomplete sequencing was indicated by rarefaction of sorted-subset datasets, despite the large sequencing depth. The genetic and exposure-history diversity represented was limited by the small number of donors. Pairwise subsampling indicated that sequencing depth was expected to affect the degree of clonotype sharing among donors. Naive subsets generally had larger estimated clonotype richness than memory subsets. When four donors were compared, the shared fraction of clonotypes was around 4.6% for naive CD4, roughly 3.4% for naive CD8, about 2.4% for memory CD4, and about 0.36% for memory CD8. Compared with non-shared clonotypes, the clonotypes found in all four sorted-subset donors had higher generation probabilities. Sampling was restricted to blood, and TCR repertoires in tissues likely differ from the TCR repertoires found in blood.

CD8 naive samples consisted of CD45RO-negative cells that were positively selected for CCR7, yielding a CD45RA+CCR7+ population without TemRA cells. The donors were healthy, HIV-negative adults who had no recently reported acute infections or vaccinations. Only Caucasian adults living in Nashville, Tennessee, USA were represented among the donors. Blood was obtained by leukapheresis, after which PBMCs were separated by Ficoll-Histopaque density gradient centrifugation and cryopreserved in liquid nitrogen vapor phase. Analytical flow cytometry was used to check the purity and quantity of every magnetically sorted T cell population. Genomic DNA was isolated from every sorted fraction and measured by UV absorbance on a Nanodrop 2000c. Note on this clone: Its antigen is unknown. Nothing much larger sits one base from this clone, and base qualities are not available.

TCR CDR3 regions were amplified from genomic DNA by multiplex PCR using the deep immunoSEQ assay. Genomic DNA extracted from each cell subset was distributed evenly over all wells of several immunoSEQ 96-well plates, and each plate served as one replicate. For sorted subsets, roughly 200 ng of genomic DNA, equivalent to some 33,000 T cell genomes, went into each replicate PCR. The purified libraries were quantified using a Qubit 3.0 fluorometer, sized with a Bioanalyzer 2100, and then quantified again using the KAPA Library Quantification kit. A separate single-read 150-cycle Illumina NextSeq 550 flow cell was used to sequence each immunoSEQ 96-well plate. Regarding the original processing steps: The immunoSEQ output contained only junctional sequences without quality scores, so filtering could not match that applied to full-length reads. To assign V/J genes and CDR3, sequences were annotated against IMGT germline references using PyIR, a Python wrapper for IgBLAST v1.9. Any read was removed if the V/J assignment was weak (E-value above 1e-6), the CDR3 was missing, or the read contained stop codons, out-of-frame junctions, or ambiguous translated residues. A V3J clonotype was defined by an identical inferred V gene, J gene, and CDR3 amino acid sequence. The percentage overlap between two repertoires was calculated by dividing the number of shared unique clonotypes by the size of the smaller repertoire. RTK rarefaction, the Chao1 estimator, and Recon v2.1 estimates of unobserved clonotypes were used to assess repertoire richness. OLGA was used to compute generation probabilities for all TCRbeta clonotypes that the gDNA method yielded from several donors. TCRdb's version of the immuneACCESS table is confined to in-frame rearrangements and falls short of the full clone set. An unresolved V gene accounts for under half of the shortfall where checked; the remainder is of unknown origin. The V and J calls and clone size come from that table; D and trimming were worked out from the DNA. This sample has about 1.9 million clones in its table, and 80% to 95% of those were observed once. The ten largest clonotypes hold about 1.6% of the sample.

V loses 8 bases, J loses 0 bases, and the germline ends lie 14 bases apart. The CDR3 numbers 14 residues from cysteine through phenylalanine. The retained sequence is limited to the CDR3, 42 bases, with the frame set at the first base. CDR1 and CDR2 (SEHNR, FQNEAQ) derive from the germline V gene (reference sequence). Sequencing used naive CD8+ T cells from PBMCs. According to the study, the label for this sample's cell subset or site signals: CD45RA+CCR7+. The clonotype was recovered from a young man in good health. Some clones in this sample may be carry-over from other donors' samples. The rearrangement combines TRBV7-9 with TRBJ2-7; matching of 6 bases hints at TRBD1 as the D gene. The DNA is TGTGCCAGCGTCCAAGGGGGTGTCTCCTACGAGCAGTACTTC. The resulting protein is CASVQGGVSYEQYF.